The clone carrying this TCR beta chain was observed a few times. What it recognizes is unknown. Reverse transcribed after extraction, RNA yielded cDNA as the sequencing template. Data came from immunoSEQ multiplex PCR; TCRdb stores just in-frame clones and leaves some out. This sample carries around 200,000 clones, less than 65% of them seen once, and the ten largest clones take roughly 4.2%. This record comes from a study of CD8+ T cells in alopecia areata. Findings and caveats of the study: Persistence during tofacitinib was seen for many expanded lesional clones in scalp and blood. An increase in clonality over normal scalp was evident in lesional scalp, especially alopecia totalis/universalis. Any link of baseline CD8+ expansion to response, resting on one nonresponder, remains uncertain.

V gave up 2 bases and J gave up 6 bases; unmatched junction bases: 3. Germline CDR1 and CDR2: LGHNA and YSLEER. The CDR3 is made up of 15 amino acids. Treatment here: oral pan-JAK inhibitor, 5-10 mg twice daily. Those with alopecia areata gave lesional scalp punch biopsies and peripheral blood. The sample here was CD4+ T cells sorted from blood, taken at week 4, from a patient treated with tofacitinib. The sequence came from a human donor with alopecia areata. The V and J genes are TRBV4-3 and TRBJ2-2; 10 positions agree with TRBD2. CDR3 loop: CASSQLAGGPGELFF. The CDR3 DNA follows: TGCGCCAGCAGCCAATTAGCGGGGGGACCCGGGGAGCTGTTTTTT.